This T cell receptor beta chain was captured in a study of T cell changes during pregnancy in multiple sclerosis. CDR1 and CDR2 from the germline V gene are LNHDA and SQIVND (reference sequence). The CDR3 contains 13 residues. With V trimmed by 7 bases and J by 4 bases, 3 bases remained unmatched. TCRdb's copy holds only in-frame clones and misses some; the assay was immunoSEQ multiplex PCR. The table has tens of thousands of clones, roughly 94% seen once. The material sequenced was CD4+ T cells from peripheral blood mononuclear cells, taken in the second trimester of pregnancy. The chain links TRBV19 to TRBJ1-5; 8 bases align to TRBD1. This receptor was identified in a female donor with multiple sclerosis, enrolled in a pregnancy study. The CDR3 bases are TGTGCCAGTAACAGGGGGGGGAATCAGCCCCAGCATTTT. It encodes CASNRGGNQPQHF.